This T cell receptor (beta chain) is drawn from a study of blood T cells in healthy people across ages. Study outcomes and limitations: A greater number of naive CD4+ cells and higher diversity distinguished long-lived donors from aged donors. The recorded TCR beta diversity per million T cells decreased in a roughly linear manner with age.

Looked up from germline, CDR1 is SGHTA and CDR2 is FQGTGA. The length of the CDR3 is 15 residues. V lost 5 bases and J 0 bases, leaving 11 bases between the germline ends. This clonotype appeared a few times. Its specificity is not known. A second PCR of about 7 to 12 cycles used a sample-barcoded 5' primer and a J-beta primer mix. MiXCR, applied by TCRdb to the 5' RACE reads, yields one record per CDR3 protein. Counted here are roughly 1,500,000 distinct CDR3 sequences, around two fifths occurring once; the ten biggest clones make up 6.5% to 10%. The origin of this receptor is a woman under 30 in good health. The chain links TRBV7-3 to TRBJ2-1; D gene uncertain. Sequencing input: blood. CDR3 nucleotides: TGTGCCAGCAGCCCCCGTGGGGACTCCTACAATGAGCAGTTCTTC. It yields the protein CASSPRGDSYNEQFF.